This T cell receptor beta chain was recovered during a study of shared clonotypes between healthy human individuals. Study as a whole: Each donor's CD8 memory used one plate, CD8 naive two, each CD4 subset three.

A remark on this clone: Its antigen is as yet unknown.

The study's findings and limits: Richness estimates generally favored naive over memory subsets.

The authors divided CD4+ cells into CD45RA+ naive and CD45RA-negative memory subsets. Profiling relied on immunoSEQ multiplex PCR, and the TCRdb table lists in-frame clones only, not all of them. The sample lists some 1,600,000 clones; 95% to 99% were seen once. The receptor comes from a man aged 30 to 39 in good health. The specimen sequenced was naive CD4+ T cells sorted from blood. Subset denoted: CD45RA+ positively selected.

CDR3 region: CASSFMRDTQYF. CDR3 bases: TGTGCCAGCAGTTTTATGAGGGATACGCAGTATTTT. The chain has TRBV28 and TRBJ2-3; D is ambiguous. CDR1 and CDR2 from the germline V gene are MDHEN and SYDVKM. Trimming shortened V by 3 bases and J by 6 bases, and 7 bases separated the two germline ends. The length of the CDR3 is 12 residues.